A selection of T cell receptor beta chains follows, all from one sample in a study of CD8 T cells in ankylosing spondylitis. Each CDR3 protein gets one entry after TCRdb re-called the 5' RACE reads with MiXCR. The profile covers around 340,000 distinct CDR3 sequences, with 20% to 25% appearing a single time and approximately 14% taken by the ten largest. The sequencing sample was made of blood, either unsorted or a sorted T cell fraction (not recorded which). The receptors were sampled from a male donor with ankylosing spondylitis or in good health (not recorded which). Both conserved end residues are part of each CDR3. A D gene is named only where the DNA matches it firmly. The listing skips clone size in some rows; elsewhere it reads once, few, many or a size class.

size	length	J	V	D	DNA	CDR3
.	15	TRBJ2-3	TRBV12-3/TRBV12-4	.	TGTGCCAGCAGTTCCCACGAGGACTTCACAGATACGCAGTATTTT	CASSSHEDFTDTQYF
.	16	TRBJ2-5	TRBV6-5	.	TGTGCCAGCAGTACTCCGGGGCAAAAGGGGCAAGAGACCCAGTACTTC	CASSTPGQKGQETQYF
few	12	TRBJ2-1	TRBV6-1	.	TGTGCCAGCAGTGAGTCCCTTAATGAGCAGTTCTTC	CASSESLNEQFF
.	14	TRBJ2-1	TRBV5-6	.	TGTGCCAGCAGCTTGTTAAGCTCCTACAATGAGCAGTTCTTC	CASSLLSSYNEQFF
.	16	TRBJ2-7	TRBV28	TRBD1	TGTGCCAGCAGTTTAGAGCCACTCGGACAGGGTGTAGAGCAGTACTTC	CASSLEPLGQGVEQYF
.	13	TRBJ1-2	TRBV5-1	TRBD1	TGCGCCAGCAGCTTCAGGGGGCCGCGTGGCTACATCTTC	CASSFRGPRGYIF
.	14	TRBJ2-7	TRBV4-1	.	TGCGCCAGCAGCCCCAGGGAAATGACGAACGAGCAGTACTTC	CASSPREMTNEQYF
.	13	TRBJ1-1	TRBV20-1	.	TGCAGTGCTAGTTTGGGGACCGGGACTGAAGCTTTCTTT	CSASLGTGTEAFF
.	16	TRBJ2-1	TRBV27	TRBD2	TGTGCCAGCAGTTTATTTGCGGCGGGGGGGCCATATGAGCAGTTCTTC	CASSLFAAGGPYEQFF
few	17	TRBJ1-5	TRBV15	TRBD1	TGTGCCACCAGCAGGGACACCGACAGGGCGGAGGATCAGCCCCAGCATTTT	CATSRDTDRAEDQPQHF
.	11	TRBJ2-7	TRBV29-1	.	TGCAGCGTACGAATAGCCTACGAGCAGTACTTC	CSVRIAYEQYF
few	17	TRBJ2-1	TRBV20-1	TRBD2	TGCAGTGCTAGAGATTTGGCGGGGGGGCCGTCCTACAATGAGCAGTTCTTC	CSARDLAGGPSYNEQFF
.	14	TRBJ2-7	TRBV29-1	TRBD1	TGCAGCGTTTACCCCGGGACAGGGAGCTACGAGCAGTACTTC	CSVYPGTGSYEQYF
.	13	TRBJ1-1	TRBV4-2	.	TGTGCCAGCAGCCAAATGAACTATGCTGAAGCTTTCTTT	CASSQMNYAEAFF
.	11	TRBJ1-1	TRBV12-3/TRBV12-4	.	TGTGCCAGCAGTTTGAGCGTCCCAGCTTTCTTT	CASSLSVPAFF
few	15	TRBJ2-7	TRBV29-1	TRBD2	TGCAGCGTTTCACCTAGCGGGGCCAGCTCCTACGAGCAGTACTTC	CSVSPSGASSYEQYF
few	14	TRBJ2-1	TRBV29-1	.	TGCAGCGTTGAAGCCATCGAGGGTGGCCATGAGCAGTTCTTC	CSVEAIEGGHEQFF
.	17	TRBJ2-2	TRBV19	.	TGTGCCAGTAGTCCAACGGTCCTCGTGTTATACACCGGGGAGCTGTTTTTT	CASSPTVLVLYTGELFF
few	16	TRBJ2-1	TRBV9	TRBD2	TGTGCCAGCAGCGTAGAAAGCGGGGGGCCTTACAATGAGCAGTTCTTC	CASSVESGGPYNEQFF
many	12	TRBJ2-5	TRBV6-5	TRBD1	TGTGCCAGCAGCGCAGGGGGCGAGACCCAGTACTTC	CASSAGGETQYF
few	13	TRBJ2-7	TRBV12-3/TRBV12-4	.	TGTGCCAGCAGTTTTGAGGGGATCTACGAGCAGTACTTC	CASSFEGIYEQYF
.	14	TRBJ2-1	TRBV20-1	TRBD2	TGCAGTGCGCTAGCGGTGGGGGTACGAGATGAGCAGTTCTTC	CSALAVGVRDEQFF
few	14	TRBJ2-3	TRBV29-1	.	TGCAGCGTTGAAGGGACAGCGGCGGCAGATACGCAGTATTTT	CSVEGTAAADTQYF
few	13	TRBJ2-5	TRBV12-3/TRBV12-4	.	TGTGCCAGCAGGTCTCCAGGGGAAGAGACCCAGTACTTC	CASRSPGEETQYF
few	15	TRBJ2-5	TRBV7-9	TRBD2	TGTGCCAGCAGCTACCTTGGCGGGGGGGAAGAGACCCAGTACTTC	CASSYLGGGEETQYF
few	13	TRBJ2-3	TRBV6-4	.	TGTGCCAGCAGTGACTCTGGGGCAGATACGCAGTATTTT	CASSDSGADTQYF
few	15	TRBJ2-2	TRBV10-3	.	TGTGCCATCAGTGAGTCATTAGCGGACACCGGGGAGCTGTTTTTT	CAISESLADTGELFF
.	15	TRBJ2-1	TRBV7-9	.	TGTGCCAGCAGCTCTCGGGGGAGCTCCTACAATGAGCAGTTCTTC	CASSSRGSSYNEQFF
few	16	TRBJ1-1	TRBV4-1	TRBD1	TGCGCCAGCAGCCAAGATATCGGGACAGGGGACACTGAAGCTTTCTTT	CASSQDIGTGDTEAFF
.	17	TRBJ2-3	TRBV4-1	.	TGCGCCAGCAGCCAAGATACCGGCGGGGTTAGCACAGATACGCAGTATTTT	CASSQDTGGVSTDTQYF
.	14	TRBJ2-1	TRBV4-1	.	TGCGCCAGCAGCCAAGAGTTAGCCTACAATGAGCAGTTCTTC	CASSQELAYNEQFF
few	13	TRBJ2-5	TRBV4-1	.	TGCGCCAGCAGCGGACGGCACCAAGAGACCCAGTACTTC	CASSGRHQETQYF
.	14	TRBJ2-5	TRBV9	.	TGTGCCAGCAGCGGGATGGGGACGCAAGAGACCCAGTACTTC	CASSGMGTQETQYF
.	11	TRBJ2-3	TRBV20-1	.	TGCAGTGCTAGAGACGGCGCGACGCAGTATTTT	CSARDGATQYF
.	11	TRBJ2-7	TRBV4-1	.	TGCGCCAGCAGCCAAGATCACGAGCAGTACTTC	CASSQDHEQYF
once	16	TRBJ2-7	TRBV7-8	.	TGTGCCAGCAGCCCGGACTCAGGGGTGTCGGCTCACGAGCAGTACTTC	CASSPDSGVSAHEQYF
many	15	TRBJ2-2	TRBV12-3/TRBV12-4	.	TGTGCCAGCAGTTTGCTGGCAGCGAACACCGGGGAGCTGTTTTTT	CASSLLAANTGELFF
.	13	TRBJ2-7	TRBV27	.	TGTGCCAGCAGTTTATCGAGGTCCTACGAGCAGTACTTC	CASSLSRSYEQYF
many	14	TRBJ2-2	TRBV29-1	.	TGCAGCGTTGAAGATCTCGGGAACACCGGGGAGCTGTTTTTT	CSVEDLGNTGELFF
few	14	TRBJ2-3	TRBV20-1	.	TGCAGTGCTAGAGAAAACAGGGATTCGGATACGCAGTATTTT	CSARENRDSDTQYF
.	13	TRBJ2-7	TRBV29-1	.	TGCAGCTTTACCGGTCAATACTCCTACGAGCAGTACTTC	CSFTGQYSYEQYF
few	13	TRBJ2-5	TRBV29-1	.	TGCAGCGTTGACGGCTTCACCTCTCTGACCCAGTACTTC	CSVDGFTSLTQYF
.	15	TRBJ2-2	TRBV7-7	.	TGTGCCAGCAGCTTAGGCTCGGCGAACACCGGGGAGCTGTTTTTT	CASSLGSANTGELFF
.	11	TRBJ1-2	TRBV29-1	.	TGCAGCGTTGAAGAAAGTTATGGCTACACCTTC	CSVEESYGYTF
.	14	TRBJ1-2	TRBV2	TRBD1	TGTGCCAGCAGCCCATTACAGGGGGCGGAAGGCTACACCTTC	CASSPLQGAEGYTF
few	15	TRBJ2-3	TRBV7-8	.	TGTGCCAGCAGCTTAGAGCCAGTCAGCACAGATACGCAGTATTTT	CASSLEPVSTDTQYF
once	18	TRBJ2-3	TRBV14	TRBD2	TGTGCCAGCAGCCAAGATCCTCGGCTAGCGGGCTCCACAGATACGCAGTATTTT	CASSQDPRLAGSTDTQYF
many	11	TRBJ1-1	TRBV12-3/TRBV12-4	.	TGTGCCAGCAGCCCCGGAGGTGAAGCTTTCTTT	CASSPGGEAFF
.	12	TRBJ2-3	TRBV29-1	.	TGCAGCGTTGTGCTTTTAGGGGATACGCAGTATTTT	CSVVLLGDTQYF